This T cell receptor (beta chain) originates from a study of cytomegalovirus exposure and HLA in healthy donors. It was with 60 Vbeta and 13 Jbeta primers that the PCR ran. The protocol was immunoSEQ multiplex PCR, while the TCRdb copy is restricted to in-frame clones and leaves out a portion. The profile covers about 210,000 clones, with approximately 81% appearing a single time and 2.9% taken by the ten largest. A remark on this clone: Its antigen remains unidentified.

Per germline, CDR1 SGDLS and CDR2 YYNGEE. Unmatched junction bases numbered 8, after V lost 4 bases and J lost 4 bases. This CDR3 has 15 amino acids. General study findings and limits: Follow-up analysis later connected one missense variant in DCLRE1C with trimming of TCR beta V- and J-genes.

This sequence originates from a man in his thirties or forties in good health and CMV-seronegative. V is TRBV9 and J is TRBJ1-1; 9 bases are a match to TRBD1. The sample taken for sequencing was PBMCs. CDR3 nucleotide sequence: TGTGCCAGCAGCCCCCAGGGACAGGGTATCACTGAAGCTTTCTTT. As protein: CASSPQGQGITEAFF. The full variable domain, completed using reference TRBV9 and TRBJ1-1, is DSGVTQTPKHLITATGQRVTLRCSPRSGDLSVYWYQQSLDQGLQFLIQYYNGEERAKGNILERFSAQQFPDLHSELNLSSLELGDSALYFCASSPQGQGITEAFFGQGTRLTVV.